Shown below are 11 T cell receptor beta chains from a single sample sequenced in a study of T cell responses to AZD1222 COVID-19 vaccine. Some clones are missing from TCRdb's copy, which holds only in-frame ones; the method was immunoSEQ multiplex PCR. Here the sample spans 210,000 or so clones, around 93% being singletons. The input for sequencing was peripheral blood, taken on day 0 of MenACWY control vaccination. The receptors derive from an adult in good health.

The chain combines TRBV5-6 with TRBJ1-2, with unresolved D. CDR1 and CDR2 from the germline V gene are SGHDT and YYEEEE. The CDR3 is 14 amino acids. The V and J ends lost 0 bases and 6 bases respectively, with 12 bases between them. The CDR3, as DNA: TGTGCCAGCAGCTTGGTATATGAGTCGGATGGCTACACCTTC. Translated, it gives CASSLVYESDGYTF. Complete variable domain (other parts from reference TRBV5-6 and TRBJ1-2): DAGVTQSPTHLIKTRGQQVTLRCSPKSGHDTVSWYQQALGQGPQFIFQYYEEEERQRGNFPDRFSGHQFPNYSSELNVNALLLGDSALYLCASSLVYESDGYTFGSGTRLTVV.

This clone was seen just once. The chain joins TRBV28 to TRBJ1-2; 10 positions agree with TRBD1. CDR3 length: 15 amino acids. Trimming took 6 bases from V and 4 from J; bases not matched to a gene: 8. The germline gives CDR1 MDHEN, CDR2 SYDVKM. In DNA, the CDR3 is TGTGCCAGCAGCCCCCGGACAGGGGGTAGCTATGGCTACACCTTC. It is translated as CASSPRTGGSYGYTF.

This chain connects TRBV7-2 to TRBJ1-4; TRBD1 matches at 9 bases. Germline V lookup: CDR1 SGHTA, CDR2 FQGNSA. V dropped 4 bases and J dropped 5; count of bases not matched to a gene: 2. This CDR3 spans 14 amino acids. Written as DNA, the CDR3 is TGTGCCAGCAGCTCGACAGGGGGGAATGAAAAACTGTTTTTT. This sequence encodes CASSSTGGNEKLFF.

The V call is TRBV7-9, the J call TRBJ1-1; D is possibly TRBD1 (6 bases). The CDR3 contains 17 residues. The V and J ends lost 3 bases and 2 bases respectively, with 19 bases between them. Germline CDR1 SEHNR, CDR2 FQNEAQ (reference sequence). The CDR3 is CASSFPTGGAPNTEAFF. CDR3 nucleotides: TGTGCCAGCAGCTTCCCCACGGGGGGCGCCCCCAACACTGAAGCTTTCTTT.

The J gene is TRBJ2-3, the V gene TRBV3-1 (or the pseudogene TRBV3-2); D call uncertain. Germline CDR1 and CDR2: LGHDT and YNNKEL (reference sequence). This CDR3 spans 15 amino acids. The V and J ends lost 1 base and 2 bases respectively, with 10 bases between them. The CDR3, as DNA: TGTGCCAGCAGCCAAGGTCAGTCCTACACAGATACGCAGTATTTT. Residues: CASSQGQSYTDTQYF.

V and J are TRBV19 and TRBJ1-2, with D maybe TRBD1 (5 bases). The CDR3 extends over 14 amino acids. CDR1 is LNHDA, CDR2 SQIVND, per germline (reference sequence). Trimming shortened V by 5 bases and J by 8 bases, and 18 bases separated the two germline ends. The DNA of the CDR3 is TGTGCCAGTAGTGCACCGGGACGCTTCGGAGGCTACACCTTC. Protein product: CASSAPGRFGGYTF.

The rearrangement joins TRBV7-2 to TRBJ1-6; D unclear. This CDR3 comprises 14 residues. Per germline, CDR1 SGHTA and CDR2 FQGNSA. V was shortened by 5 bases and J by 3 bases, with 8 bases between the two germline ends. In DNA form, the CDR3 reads TGTGCCAGCAGCCAAGATTACTATAATTCACCCCTCCACTTT. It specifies CASSQDYYNSPLHF.

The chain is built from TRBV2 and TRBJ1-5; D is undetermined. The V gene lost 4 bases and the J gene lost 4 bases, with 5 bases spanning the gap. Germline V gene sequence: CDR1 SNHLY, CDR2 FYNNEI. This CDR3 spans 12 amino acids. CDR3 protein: CASSGINQPQHF. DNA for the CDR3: TGTGCCAGCAGTGGAATTAATCAGCCCCAGCATTTT. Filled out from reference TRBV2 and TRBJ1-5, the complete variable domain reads EPEVTQTPSHQVTQMGQEVILRCVPISNHLYFYWYRQILGQKVEFLVSFYNNEISEKSEIFDDQFSVERPDGSNFTLKIRSTKLEDSAMYFCASSGINQPQHFGDGTRLSIL.

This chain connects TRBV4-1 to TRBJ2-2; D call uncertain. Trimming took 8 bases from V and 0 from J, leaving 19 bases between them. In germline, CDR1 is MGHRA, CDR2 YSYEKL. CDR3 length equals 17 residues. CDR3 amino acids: CASRMGKGRSNTGELFF. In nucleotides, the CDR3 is TGCGCCAGCCGGATGGGCAAAGGGCGTTCGAACACCGGGGAGCTGTTTTTT.

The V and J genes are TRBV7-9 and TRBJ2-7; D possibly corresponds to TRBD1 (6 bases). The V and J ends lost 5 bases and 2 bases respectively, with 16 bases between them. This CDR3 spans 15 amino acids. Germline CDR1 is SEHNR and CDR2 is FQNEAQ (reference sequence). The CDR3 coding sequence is TGTGCCAGCAGCCCCCGGCTAGGGGGACCCTACGAGCAGTACTTC. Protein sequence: CASSPRLGGPYEQYF.

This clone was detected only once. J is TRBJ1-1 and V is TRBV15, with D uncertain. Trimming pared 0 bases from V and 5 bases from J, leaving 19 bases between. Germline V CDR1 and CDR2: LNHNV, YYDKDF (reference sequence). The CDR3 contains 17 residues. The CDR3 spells CATSRDSSWETETEAFF. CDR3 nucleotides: TGTGCCACCAGCAGAGATTCGTCCTGGGAGACTGAAACTGAAGCTTTCTTT.